The 23 T cell receptor beta chains below were found in one sample sequenced in a study of blood T cells in healthy people across ages. For the second PCR, which ran for roughly 7 to 11 cycles, a sample-barcoded 5' primer and a J-beta primer mix were used. MiXCR, run by TCRdb on the 5' RACE reads, gives a single entry per CDR3 protein. The sample carries approximately 810,000 distinct CDR3 sequences, less than 35% recorded once. Sequenced: blood. The receptors stem from a woman of 80 years or more in good health.

V is TRBV6-2 or TRBV6-3 and J is TRBJ2-2; D uncertain. The germline V gene encodes CDR1 MNHEY and CDR2 SVGEGT. The CDR3 length is 15 residues. Trimming stripped 4 bases from V and 0 bases from J, with 9 bases between. The CDR3 DNA reads as TGTGCCAGCAGTTTCAGTCCTTCGAACACCGGGGAGCTGTTTTTT. Protein sequence: CASSFSPSNTGELFF.

This clonotype was recorded a few times. The chain employs TRBV12-3 or TRBV12-4 and TRBJ2-5; 14 bases agree with TRBD2. After removal of 3 bases from V and 4 bases from J, the junction contained 7 bases not matched to a gene. The CDR3 length is 17 residues. The CDR3 nucleotides read TGTGCCAGCAGTTTGAGACTAGCGGGGGGGCGCGTAGAGACCCAGTACTTC. Amino acids: CASSLRLAGGRVETQYF.

The chain joins TRBV10-3 to TRBJ2-6, with 8 bases that match TRBD1. Germline V CDR1 and CDR2: ENHRY, SYGVKD. Unmatched junction bases numbered 4, after V lost 3 bases and J lost 3 bases. The CDR3 extends over 16 amino acids. The CDR3, as DNA: TGTGCCATCAGTGACGGACAGGGCTATGGGGCCAACGTCCTGACTTTC. This sequence encodes CAISDGQGYGANVLTF.

The chain couples TRBV7-2 to TRBJ2-1; 8 positions match TRBD1. This CDR3 region has 13 residues. Germline assignment: CDR1 SGHTA and CDR2 FQGNSA. V dropped 6 bases and J dropped 7; count of bases not matched to a gene: 5. The CDR3 DNA reads as TGTGCCAGCAGGGGCAGGGGGCGTAATGAGCAGTTCTTC. Protein sequence: CASRGRGRNEQFF.

This clonotype was detected ten times or more. The rearrangement uses TRBV18 and TRBJ2-7; perhaps TRBD1 as D (6 bases). The CDR3 spans 12 residues. V was cut by 3 bases and J by 6 bases, with 9 bases left in between. Germline values: CDR1 KGHSH, CDR2 LQKENI. In nucleotides, the CDR3 is TGTGCCAGCTCACCCAGGGGCCGCGAGCAGTACTTC. Protein sequence: CASSPRGREQYF.

This clonotype was found many times. The J gene is TRBJ2-1, the V gene TRBV4-1; 9 bases match TRBD1. V lost 2 bases, J lost 8 bases, and 7 bases stayed unmatched. Germline CDR1 reads MGHRA; CDR2 reads YSYEKL. This CDR3 has 15 residues. CDR3 amino acids: CASSQPGQGGDEQFF. DNA for the CDR3: TGCGCCAGCAGCCAACCGGGACAGGGAGGCGATGAGCAGTTCTTC.

The chain joins TRBV20-1 to TRBJ1-2; D not resolved. The germline V gene encodes CDR1 DFQATT and CDR2 SNEGSKA (reference sequence). V dropped 0 bases and J dropped 1 base, with 12 bases sitting between them. This CDR3 has 15 residues. The CDR3 DNA reads TGCAGTGCTAGAGATAGGGCCGGCATTAACTATGGCTACACCTTC. Protein: CSARDRAGINYGYTF.

This clonotype has a count of ten or more. The genes are TRBV7-9 and TRBJ1-5; possible D gene TRBD1, 6 bases. This CDR3 has 14 amino acids. Trimming stripped 4 bases from V and 4 bases from J, with 11 bases between. The germline V gene has CDR1 SEHNR and CDR2 FQNEAQ (reference sequence). Here the CDR3 reads CASSSTGTNQPQHF. The CDR3 coding sequence is TGTGCCAGCAGCTCTACAGGGACTAATCAGCCCCAGCATTTT.

V and J are TRBV6-6 and TRBJ2-7; 10 positions agree with TRBD2. The V and J ends lost 8 bases and 7 bases, in that order; junction bases with no gene match: 17. Germline V gene sequence: CDR1 MNHNY, CDR2 SVGAGI (reference sequence). The CDR3 covers 16 residues. The DNA of the CDR3 is TGTGCCAGCGCCGAACGAGCGGGGGGGCTTTATAGTGAGCAGTACTTC. Its protein product is CASAERAGGLYSEQYF.

Many counts were recorded for this clonotype. The chain links TRBV28 to TRBJ2-7, with 10 bases lining up with TRBD1. V gave up 7 bases and J gave up 4 bases; unmatched junction bases: 7. Germline CDR1 and CDR2: MDHEN and SYDVKM. The CDR3 totals 14 residues. CDR3 amino acids: CASKGQGFLYEQYF. CDR3 nucleotides: TGTGCCAGCAAGGGACAGGGGTTTTTATACGAGCAGTACTTC.

In its sample, this clonotype ranks as medium-sized (0.01 to 0.1%). The J gene is TRBJ2-5, the V gene TRBV15; D gene uncertain. The CDR3 has 14 residues. V was pared by 3 bases and J by 5 bases, with 13 bases between. Germline V gene data show CDR1 as LNHNV and CDR2 as YYDKDF (reference sequence). The CDR3 DNA is TGTGCCACCAGCAGGGATGTATTAGGGGAGACCCAGTACTTC. It yields the protein CATSRDVLGETQYF.

The rearrangement links TRBV12-3 or TRBV12-4 to TRBJ2-5, with TRBD2 as a possible D gene (6 bases). The germline V and J ends were trimmed by 8 bases and 5 bases, with 30 bases remaining between them. This CDR3 is 18 amino acids long. Here the CDR3 reads CASGYRAGGRKLGETQYF. For the CDR3, the DNA is TGTGCCAGCGGATACCGAGCCGGGGGTAGGAAGTTGGGGGAGACCCAGTACTTC.

V usage is TRBV4-2 and J usage is TRBJ2-7, with D perhaps TRBD1 (5 bases). The germline CDR1 and CDR2 sequences are LGHNA and YNFKEQ. The CDR3 consists of 15 residues. V was trimmed by 7 bases and J by 6 bases, leaving 22 bases between them. DNA of the CDR3: TGTGCCAGCACCTCCCCGGTCGGCAGGGATGGCGAGCAGTACTTC. Protein sequence: CASTSPVGRDGEQYF.

The genes are TRBV6-2 or TRBV6-3 and TRBJ2-1; 8 bases are a match to TRBD2. V was pared by 0 bases and J by 2 bases, with 6 bases of the junction left unmatched. The V gene's germline CDR1 is MNHEY and CDR2 SVGEGT. The CDR3 is 17 residues long. The CDR3 protein is CASSYSPVAGPYNEQFF. In DNA form, the CDR3 reads TGTGCCAGCAGTTACTCACCCGTAGCGGGACCCTACAATGAGCAGTTCTTC.

The chain is built from TRBV4-3 and TRBJ2-2; TRBD2 agrees at 12 bases. Trimming removed 5 bases from V and 4 bases from J; junction bases left unmatched: 11. This CDR3 is built from 18 residues. The germline CDR1 and CDR2 sequences are LGHNA and YSLEER. The CDR3 reads CASSSQASGGAGTGELFF. DNA for the CDR3: TGCGCCAGCAGCTCCCAGGCTAGCGGGGGGGCCGGCACCGGGGAGCTGTTTTTT.

As regards this clonotype: A much larger clone is a single base away; this may be a read error. The chain employs TRBV21-1 and TRBJ1-1. TRBV21-1 is a pseudogene segment. This CDR3 region has 14 residues. The CDR3 protein is CASSSEAANTEAFF. The CDR3, as DNA: TGTGCCAGCAGCTCCGAGGCCGCGAACACTGAAGCTTTCTTT.

The chain couples TRBV7-2 to TRBJ1-3, with D maybe TRBD1 (6 bases). The germline gives CDR1 SGHTA, CDR2 FQGNSA. Trimming left V 5 bases short and J 2 bases short, with 22 bases between. CDR3 length equals 18 residues. The DNA for the CDR3 is TGTGCCAGCAGCCTCGTAGGGGGAGGGTTGGGCACTGGAAACACCATATATTTT. Translation gives CASSLVGGGLGTGNTIYF.

Worth noting for this clonotype: A read error may be the cause here, since a much bigger clone is one base away. This sequence joins TRBV2 and TRBJ2-7; TRBD2 aligns across 7 bases. Trimming cost V 7 bases and J 7 bases; bases outside gene matches: 7. The V gene's germline CDR1 is SNHLY and CDR2 FYNNEI. The CDR3 loop spans 12 amino acids. CDR3 loop: CASTGGRGEQYF. For the CDR3, the DNA is TGTGCCAGCACGGGAGGTCGGGGGGAGCAGTACTTC.

This clonotype was recorded at least ten times. The chain carries TRBV24-1 and TRBJ2-3, with 15 bases identical to TRBD2. The junction had 7 bases not matched to a gene; V was cut back by 3 bases and J by 4 bases. Germline loops: CDR1 KGHDR, CDR2 SFDVKD. This CDR3 is 18 amino acids long. CDR3 sequence (DNA): TGTGCCACCAGTGATCCCCGGACTAGCGGGGGGGCGTCAGATACGCAGTATTTT. It yields the protein CATSDPRTSGGASDTQYF.

This clonotype was counted a single time. A single base separates this from a much larger clone, so it may be a read error. The chain is built from TRBV2 and TRBJ2-4, with 7 bases fitting TRBD1. Judging by the DNA end, TRBJ2-5 fits better; the J call may be wrong. The germline CDR1 and CDR2 sequences are SNHLY and FYNNEI. The CDR3 extends over 14 amino acids. CDR3 residues: CASSEVGGEETQYF. In nucleotides, the CDR3 is TGTGCCAGCAGTGAAGTAGGGGGCGAAGAGACCCAGTACTTC.

The V and J genes are TRBV20-1 and TRBJ2-7; D is unclear. V was trimmed by 3 bases and J by 2 bases, leaving 8 bases between them. The CDR3 is 12 amino acids. CDR1 DFQATT and CDR2 SNEGSKA come from the germline V gene (reference sequence). The CDR3 DNA follows: TGCAGTGCTAGCGCCCGAGCCTACGAGCAGTACTTC. This codes for CSASARAYEQYF.

In its sample, this clonotype was seen a few times. The J gene is TRBJ1-3, the V gene TRBV7-6; D not resolved. V dropped 2 bases and J dropped 2 bases, with 10 bases sitting between them. Germline CDR1 SGHVS, CDR2 FNYEAQ. The CDR3 contains 15 residues. CDR3 nucleotides: TGTGCCAGCAGCTTACGACTGACCCCTGGAAACACCATATATTTT. Its protein product is CASSLRLTPGNTIYF.

This clonotype appeared a few times. This may be a read error, as it is one base from a much larger clone. This chain links TRBV4-3 with TRBJ2-3; D gene ambiguous. The CDR3 consists of 15 residues. The ends were cut back, 0 bases at V and 0 bases at J, with 7 bases in the middle. Looked up from germline, CDR1 is LGHNA and CDR2 is YSLEER. CDR3 nucleotide sequence: TGCGCCAGCAGCCAAGAGGCCCATAGCACAGATACGCAGTATTTT. Translation gives CASSQEAHSTDTQYF.